This TCR beta chain was observed in a study of CD8+CD57+ T cells in acquired aplastic anemia. Looking at the study overall: The DNA of sorted CD4+ and CD8+ cells averaged roughly 3.2 ug.

Study outcomes and limitations: Overlap between patients and controls comprised 25 to 30 CD8+ CDR3 sequences. Patients and controls had CD8+ Simpson's diversity values that were not significantly distinct.

Genomic DNA provided the template from which TCR beta VDJ and CDR3 profiles were obtained. Using its own MiXCR run on the reads, TCRdb lists one record per CDR3 protein. The sample includes over 150,000 distinct CDR3 sequences, less than 60% of them seen just once. Trimming cost V 2 bases and J 2 bases, with 12 bases left between them. From germline, CDR1 is WNHNN and CDR2 SYGVQD (reference sequence). This CDR3 has 16 residues. Patients picked for sequencing had shown CD8+CD57+ cell expansion detected by flow cytometry. Blood sampling was performed on the patients, and none of them had received therapy by then. This clonotype has more than one count but fewer than ten. As yet, its antigen is unknown.

The J gene is TRBJ2-2, the V gene TRBV10-1; D is unclear. The specimen was sorted CD4+, CD8+, or CD8+CD57+ T cells (not recorded which) from PBMCs. The TCR comes from a human donor with aplastic anemia. The CDR3 bases are TGCGCCAGCAGTGAGGGGGAAACCCCCAACACCGGGGAGCTGTTTTTT. It translates to CASSEGETPNTGELFF.